This is a list of T cell receptor beta chains from one sample in a study of cytomegalovirus exposure and HLA in healthy donors. Profiling relied on immunoSEQ multiplex PCR, and the TCRdb table lists in-frame clones only, not all of them. The sample comprises under 200,000 clones, 84% of which are singletons, and less than 0.4% rests with the top ten. Sequencing used PBMCs. These receptors were taken from a boy aged 2-15 years in good health and CMV-seronegative. Both conserved end residues are part of each CDR3. Each record gives: J gene, V gene, CDR3 protein.

j_gene: TRBJ2-1; v_gene: TRBV29-1; CDR3aa: CSVEIAGGPSNEQFF
j_gene: TRBJ1-2; v_gene: TRBV9; CDR3aa: CASSANLDRGINYGYTF
j_gene: TRBJ2-3; v_gene: TRBV11-2; CDR3aa: CASRSRQGAEDTQYF
j_gene: TRBJ1-5; v_gene: TRBV4-1; CDR3aa: CASSPGRGGNQPQHF
j_gene: TRBJ2-3; v_gene: TRBV6-1; CDR3aa: CASSANRADTQYF
j_gene: TRBJ1-4; v_gene: TRBV6-1; CDR3aa: CASSEGLSEKLFF
j_gene: TRBJ2-3; v_gene: TRBV18; CDR3aa: CASSSGLAGGSDTQYF
j_gene: TRBJ1-2; v_gene: TRBV15; CDR3aa: CATSRVGTFYGYTF
j_gene: TRBJ2-5; v_gene: TRBV10-2; CDR3aa: CASKSGGTQETQYF
j_gene: TRBJ1-3; v_gene: TRBV7-8; CDR3aa: CASSLVGHDSGNTIYF
j_gene: TRBJ2-5; v_gene: TRBV5-6; CDR3aa: CASSLTAIGEETQYF
j_gene: TRBJ2-7; v_gene: TRBV5-4; CDR3aa: CASSLSGAYEQYF
j_gene: TRBJ2-5; v_gene: TRBV10-3; CDR3aa: CAISESRGAGVQPETQYF
j_gene: TRBJ2-5; v_gene: TRBV12-2; CDR3aa: CASRSSGLADCQETQYF
j_gene: TRBJ1-5; v_gene: TRBV19; CDR3aa: CASSNLADRGNQPQHF
j_gene: TRBJ1-1; v_gene: TRBV27; CDR3aa: CASSFGRRPNLNTEAFF
j_gene: TRBJ2-7; v_gene: TRBV11-2; CDR3aa: CASSITSGDYEQYF
j_gene: TRBJ1-3; v_gene: TRBV19; CDR3aa: CASSIGPDSGRNTIYF
j_gene: TRBJ2-1; v_gene: TRBV5-4; CDR3aa: CASSLSGRSFRELSYNEQFF
j_gene: TRBJ2-7; v_gene: TRBV10-3; CDR3aa: CAISSGEGRSEQYF
j_gene: TRBJ2-2; v_gene: TRBV5-1; CDR3aa: CASSTGLAGGPNTGELFF
j_gene: TRBJ1-2; v_gene: TRBV5-8; CDR3aa: CASTTQGQRGYTF
j_gene: TRBJ2-3; v_gene: TRBV5-1; CDR3aa: CASSLGRDETDTQYF
j_gene: TRBJ2-7; v_gene: TRBV7-9; CDR3aa: CASSLGGAGVFLEQYF
j_gene: TRBJ1-2; v_gene: TRBV6-1; CDR3aa: CASSEFQGDYGYTF
j_gene: TRBJ2-1; v_gene: TRBV7-8; CDR3aa: CASSPGTGRVSEQFF
j_gene: TRBJ1-6; v_gene: TRBV6-5; CDR3aa: CASSSPRQRISSPLHF